This TCR beta chain stems from a study of blood T cell repertoires in COVID-19. About the research overall: Some COVID-19 samples were acute and others convalescent; all came from the United States, Italy and Spain. Sample material is recorded as cDNA or gDNA derived from T cells, B-cell-depleted T cells, or PBMCs.

V lost 0 bases, J lost 4 bases, and 7 bases lay in between. This CDR3 has 12 residues. The V gene's germline CDR1 is GTSNPN and CDR2 SVGIG (reference sequence). In the authors' workflow: Amplifying reference gene primers gave estimates of nucleated cell counts. Using immunoSEQ multiplex PCR, the repertoire was profiled, and TCRdb retains in-frame clones only, with some absent. D and trimming were read from the DNA, whereas the V and J calls and clone size are those reported in that table. The sample includes around 140,000 clones, under 90% of them seen just once. This clone was seen many times. The rearrangement uses TRBV30 and TRBJ2-7; D not certain. This receptor was taken from a man in his sixties or seventies who had recovered from COVID-19. The sample taken for sequencing was peripheral blood. The CDR3 spells CAWSVTRYEQYF. As DNA, the CDR3 is TGTGCCTGGAGTGTCACGAGATACGAGCAGTACTTC.